This TCR beta chain is from a study of T cell repertoires in cytomegalovirus infection. In the study overall: Based on public TCR beta signatures, there were indications of CMV infection and of a matching HLA type.

Study-level results: Using cumulative public TCR beta family frequency, the authors identified those who carried CMV together with the relevant HLA. Dominant in the ex vivo response were TCR beta clonotypes restricted by HLA-C and specific for CMV.

The CDR3 length is 14 residues. Losses at the gene ends were 6 bases for V and 4 bases for J; bases not matched to a gene: 6. TCRdb re-derived calls from the reads in MiXCR, one entry per CDR3 protein. The sample has 250,000 or so distinct CDR3 sequences, less than 9.5% seen once. The sample holds many counts of this clonotype. Its matching antigen is unknown. This clonotype was obtained from a human donor in good health (CMV status not recorded). Some clones in this sample may be carry-over from other donors' samples. Sequences were obtained from PBMCs. The V call is TRBV12-3 or TRBV12-4, the J call TRBJ2-3; TRBD1 aligns across 8 bases. The CDR3, as DNA: TGTGCCAGCAGCCTCAGGGGGCAAGCAGATACGCAGTATTTT. Translated, it gives CASSLRGQADTQYF.